These T cell receptor beta chains were read from a single sample in a study of cytomegalovirus exposure and HLA in healthy donors. TCRdb's table, derived via immunoSEQ multiplex PCR, lists solely in-frame clones and lacks some. In the table there are about 150,000 clones, about 60% of which are singletons. Sample: PBMCs. These receptor sequences come from a woman in her fifties or sixties in good health and CMV-seropositive. The CDR3 runs from the conserved cysteine through the conserved F or W. D genes are given only for firm matches. Clone size, where shown, is once, few, many, or a class for clones that have expanded.

NA	NA	TRBJ1-3	TRBV7-9	CASSPGGFRDIRNTIYF	TGTGCCAGCAGCCCCGGCGGGTTCCGGGACATTCGAAACACCATATATTTT
NA	TRBD2	TRBJ2-2	TRBV18	CASSPLTSGNTGELFF	TGTGCCAGCTCACCACTGACTAGCGGAAACACCGGGGAGCTGTTTTTT
NA	TRBD2	TRBJ2-7	TRBV6-6	CASSPSGSSYEQYF	TGTGCCAGCAGTCCTAGCGGCAGCTCCTACGAGCAGTACTTC
few	TRBD2	TRBJ2-1	TRBV5-5	CASSSRSSGTAYNEQFF	TGTGCCAGCAGCTCCCGGTCGAGCGGGACGGCCTACAATGAGCAGTTCTTC
NA	TRBD1	TRBJ1-2	TRBV27	CASSRRTGGHPYGYTF	TGTGCCAGCAGTCGCCGGACAGGGGGCCATCCCTATGGCTACACCTTC
NA	NA	TRBJ2-5	TRBV9	CASSGTHGVAETQYF	TGTGCCAGCAGCGGGACCCACGGGGTAGCAGAGACCCAGTACTTC
NA	NA	TRBJ2-3	TRBV7-2	CASSSTRYTDMQYF	TGTGCCAGCAGCTCCACCCGCTACACAGATATGCAGTATTTT
NA	NA	TRBJ1-1	TRBV6-1	CASKEQGENTEAFF	TGTGCCAGCAAGGAACAGGGAGAGAACACTGAAGCTTTCTTT
NA	TRBD2	TRBJ2-1	TRBV6-1	CASSELETSGYNEQFF	TGTGCCAGCAGTGAACTCGAGACTAGCGGATACAATGAGCAGTTCTTC
NA	TRBD2	TRBJ2-4	TRBV11-1	CASSSAAGGPNIQYF	TGTGCCAGCAGCTCCGCAGCGGGAGGGCCGAACATTCAGTACTTC
once	TRBD2	TRBJ2-1	TRBV5-8	CASSLVAGINEQFF	TGTGCCAGCAGCTTGGTAGCGGGAATTAATGAGCAGTTCTTC
once	TRBD1	TRBJ2-1	TRBV30	CAWSVISGTGFDEQFF	TGTGCCTGGAGTGTAATCTCGGGGACAGGGTTCGATGAGCAGTTCTTC
NA	TRBD2	TRBJ2-5	TRBV5-1	CASSLLLAGEGETQYF	TGCGCCAGCAGCTTGTTGCTAGCGGGAGAAGGAGAGACCCAGTACTTC
NA	NA	TRBJ2-1	TRBV21-1	CASPNGTSGVPEQFF	TGTGCCAGCCCCAACGGGACTAGCGGCGTCCCGGAGCAGTTCTTC
NA	TRBD2	TRBJ2-3	TRBV5-1	CASSYSGRAATDTQYF	TGCGCCAGCAGCTATAGCGGGAGGGCCGCCACAGATACGCAGTATTTT
NA	NA	TRBJ2-7	TRBV27	CASSHTGWRKNEQYF	TGTGCCAGCAGTCATACAGGGTGGAGAAAGAACGAGCAGTACTTC
NA	TRBD1	TRBJ2-7	TRBV15	CATSKPGTAPLEQYF	TGTGCCACCAGCAAGCCCGGGACAGCCCCCTTGGAGCAGTACTTC
NA	NA	TRBJ2-7	TRBV6-4	CASSGGTRPPYEQYF	TGTGCCAGCAGTGGGGGGACACGGCCCCCCTACGAGCAGTACTTC
NA	TRBD2	TRBJ2-7	TRBV7-9	CASSASGVYEQYF	TGTGCCAGCAGCGCTAGCGGGGTTTACGAGCAGTACTTC
once	TRBD1	TRBJ1-1	TRBV19	CASPGQGSSTEAFF	TGTGCCAGCCCGGGACAGGGGTCGAGCACTGAAGCTTTCTTT
NA	NA	TRBJ1-5	TRBV6-6	CASRHTRQGSNQPQHF	TGTGCCAGCAGACACACGAGGCAGGGTAGCAATCAGCCCCAGCATTTT
NA	NA	TRBJ2-7	TRBV5-6	CASSLQGYEQYF	TGTGCCAGCAGCCTACAGGGCTACGAGCAGTACTTC
few	NA	TRBJ1-2	TRBV14	CASSRETANFYGYTF	TGTGCCAGCAGCCGAGAGACAGCCAATTTCTATGGCTACACCTTC
NA	NA	TRBJ2-2	TRBV2	CASRQENTGELFF	TGTGCCAGCAGACAGGAGAACACCGGGGAGCTGTTTTTT
NA	TRBD2	TRBJ2-3	TRBV28	CASSLTSATSTDTQYF	TGTGCCAGCAGTCTCACTAGCGCCACTAGCACAGATACGCAGTATTTT
few	TRBD2	TRBJ2-5	TRBV28	CASSLSLAGGQETQYF	TGTGCCAGCAGTTTAAGTCTAGCGGGAGGGCAAGAGACCCAGTACTTC
few	NA	TRBJ1-2	TRBV28	CASSFTVPNYGYTF	TGTGCCAGCAGTTTCACGGTTCCTAACTATGGCTACACCTTC
few	TRBD2	TRBJ2-5	TRBV4-2	CASSRGGTSGSQETQYF	TGTGCCAGCAGCCGGGGGGGGACTAGCGGGAGCCAAGAGACCCAGTACTTC
NA	TRBD2	TRBJ2-5	TRBV4-2	CASSQESTSGYQETQYF	TGTGCCAGCAGCCAAGAGTCGACTAGCGGGTACCAAGAGACCCAGTACTTC
NA	TRBD2	TRBJ2-7	TRBV2	CASLMGGDPYEQYF	TGTGCCAGCCTAATGGGAGGGGACCCCTACGAGCAGTACTTC
NA	NA	TRBJ2-7	TRBV7-2	CASSLRGSYEQYF	TGTGCCAGCAGCTTACGCGGATCCTACGAGCAGTACTTC
few	TRBD1	TRBJ1-4	TRBV5-1	CASSSGGGTNEKLFF	TGCGCCAGCAGCTCAGGGGGAGGAACTAATGAAAAACTGTTTTTT
few	TRBD1	TRBJ1-2	TRBV25-1	CASSQIGQGAFYGYTF	TGTGCCAGCAGTCAAATAGGCCAGGGGGCGTTCTATGGCTACACCTTC
NA	TRBD1	TRBJ1-2	TRBV30	CASRRTGESGYTF	TGTGCCTCACGCCGGACAGGGGAGTCGGGCTACACCTTC
NA	NA	TRBJ1-2	TRBV5-6	CASSFGRSGQTNYGYTF	TGTGCCAGCAGCTTTGGACGATCGGGACAAACTAACTATGGCTACACCTTC
few	NA	TRBJ1-1	TRBV29-1	CSVGGPEAFF	TGCAGCGTTGGGGGCCCTGAAGCTTTCTTT
NA	TRBD2	TRBJ2-1	TRBV7-2	CASSLVPAGTRGNEQFF	TGTGCCAGCAGCTTAGTTCCTGCCGGGACTAGAGGTAATGAGCAGTTCTTC
NA	TRBD1	TRBJ1-1	TRBV19	CASSTRGRTEAFF	TGTGCCAGTAGTACCAGGGGGCGCACTGAAGCTTTCTTT
NA	NA	TRBJ2-2	TRBV7-3	CASSQDSGTGELFF	TGTGCCAGCAGCCAAGACTCGGGCACCGGGGAGCTGTTTTTT
NA	TRBD2	TRBJ2-5	TRBV7-7	CASSLARGLARQDTQYF	TGTGCTAGCAGCTTAGCGCGGGGACTAGCGAGGCAAGATACCCAGTACTTC
NA	NA	TRBJ1-2	TRBV28	CASSNPGAPYGYTF	TGTGCCAGCAGTAATCCAGGGGCCCCCTATGGCTACACCTTC
once	NA	TRBJ2-1	TRBV30	CAWMSRRGMGEQFF	TGTGCCTGGATGTCCCGCCGGGGGATGGGTGAGCAGTTCTTC
NA	NA	TRBJ2-7	TRBV30	CAWQTVYEQYF	TGTGCCTGGCAGACAGTATACGAGCAGTACTTC
NA	TRBD1	TRBJ2-5	TRBV27	CASRSNRGEETQYF	TGTGCCAGCAGATCAAACAGGGGGGAAGAGACCCAGTACTTC
NA	TRBD2	TRBJ2-1	TRBV5-1	CASSLGLVKGNEQFF	TGCGCCAGCAGCCTTGGACTAGTAAAGGGCAATGAGCAGTTCTTC
few	NA	TRBJ2-3	TRBV7-2	CASSTGGDTQYF	TGTGCCAGCAGCACAGGTGGGGATACGCAGTATTTT
NA	TRBD1	TRBJ2-1	TRBV6-4	CASSAGQGAYEQFF	TGTGCCAGCAGCGCGGGACAGGGGGCTTATGAGCAGTTCTTC
once	NA	TRBJ2-1	TRBV7-3	CASSLGTYNEQFF	TGTGCCAGCAGCTTAGGCACCTACAATGAGCAGTTCTTC
NA	NA	TRBJ2-7	TRBV5-6	CASSYLRVHEQYF	TGTGCCAGCAGTTACCTCAGGGTCCACGAGCAGTACTTC
many	NA	TRBJ1-1	TRBV2	CASSDDRNTEAFF	TGTGCCAGCAGTGACGACAGGAACACTGAAGCTTTCTTT
NA	NA	TRBJ1-1	TRBV6-1	CASSEYRAFF	TGTGCCAGCAGCGAATATCGGGCTTTCTTT
NA	NA	TRBJ1-5	TRBV28	CASSSQGRGNQPQHF	TGTGCCAGCAGCTCCCAGGGTAGGGGCAATCAGCCCCAGCATTTT
few	TRBD1	TRBJ1-2	TRBV5-4	CASSLLTDRAGNNYGYTF	TGTGCCAGCAGCTTGTTAACGGACAGGGCGGGGAATAACTATGGCTACACCTTC
NA	NA	TRBJ2-5	TRBV11-3	CASSLYPAETQYF	TGTGCCAGCAGCTTATATCCCGCGGAGACCCAGTACTTC